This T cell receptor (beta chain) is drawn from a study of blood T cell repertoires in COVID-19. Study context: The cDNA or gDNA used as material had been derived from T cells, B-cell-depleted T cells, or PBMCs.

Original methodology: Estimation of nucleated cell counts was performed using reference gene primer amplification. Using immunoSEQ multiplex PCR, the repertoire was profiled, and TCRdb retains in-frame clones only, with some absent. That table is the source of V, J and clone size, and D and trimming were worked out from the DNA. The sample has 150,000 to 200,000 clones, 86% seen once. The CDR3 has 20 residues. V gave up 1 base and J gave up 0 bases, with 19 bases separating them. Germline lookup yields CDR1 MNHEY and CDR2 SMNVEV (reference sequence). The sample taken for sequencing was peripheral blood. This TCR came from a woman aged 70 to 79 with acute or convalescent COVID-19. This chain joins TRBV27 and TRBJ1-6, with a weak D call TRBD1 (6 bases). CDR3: CASSLFRGSPGDSYNSPLHF. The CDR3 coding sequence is TGTGCCAGCAGTTTATTCAGGGGCAGCCCCGGGGACTCCTATAATTCACCCCTCCACTTT.